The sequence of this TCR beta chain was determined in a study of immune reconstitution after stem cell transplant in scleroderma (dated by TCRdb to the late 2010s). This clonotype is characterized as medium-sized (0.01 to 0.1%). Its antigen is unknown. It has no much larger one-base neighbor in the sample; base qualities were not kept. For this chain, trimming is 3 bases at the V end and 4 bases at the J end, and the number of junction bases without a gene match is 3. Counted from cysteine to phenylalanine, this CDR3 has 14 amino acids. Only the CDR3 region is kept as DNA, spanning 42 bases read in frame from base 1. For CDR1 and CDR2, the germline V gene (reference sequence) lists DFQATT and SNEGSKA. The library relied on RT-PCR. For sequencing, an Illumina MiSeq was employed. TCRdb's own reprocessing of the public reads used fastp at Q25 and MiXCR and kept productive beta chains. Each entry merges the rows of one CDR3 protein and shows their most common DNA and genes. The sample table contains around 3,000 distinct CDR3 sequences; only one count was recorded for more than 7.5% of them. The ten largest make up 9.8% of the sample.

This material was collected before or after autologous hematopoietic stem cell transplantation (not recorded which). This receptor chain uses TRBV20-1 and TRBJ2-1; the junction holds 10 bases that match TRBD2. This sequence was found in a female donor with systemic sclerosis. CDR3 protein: CSASLAGAYNEQFF. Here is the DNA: TGCAGTGCTAGCCTAGCGGGGGCTTACAATGAGCAGTTCTTC.